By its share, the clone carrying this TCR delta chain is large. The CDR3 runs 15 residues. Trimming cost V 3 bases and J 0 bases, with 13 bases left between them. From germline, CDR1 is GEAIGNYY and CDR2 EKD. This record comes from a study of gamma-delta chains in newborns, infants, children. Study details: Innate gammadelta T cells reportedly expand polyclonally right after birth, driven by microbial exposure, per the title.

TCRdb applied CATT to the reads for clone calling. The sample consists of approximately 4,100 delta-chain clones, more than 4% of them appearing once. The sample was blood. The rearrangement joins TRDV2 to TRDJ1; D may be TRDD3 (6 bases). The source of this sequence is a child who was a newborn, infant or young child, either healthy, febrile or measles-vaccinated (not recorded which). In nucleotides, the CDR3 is TGTGCCTGTGACTCCGTGGGGGGTTACACCGATAAACTCATCTTT. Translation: CACDSVGGYTDKLIF.